What follows are 4 T cell receptor beta chains derived from one specimen sequenced in a study of T cells in Graves' hyperthyroidism and ophthalmopathy (dated by TCRdb to the late 2010s). Library prep was done by multiplex PCR. Instrument used: Illumina HiSeq 2000. The TCR beta CDR3 regions were amplified from RNA transcripts. For the first round of RT-PCR on the TCR CDR3, the HTBI primer set was used together with the Qiagen OneStep RT-PCR kit. In-frame beta chains were kept once TCRdb had trimmed the public reads at Q25 with fastp and called clones with MiXCR. CDR3 protein duplicates are merged, each entry listing the most common genes and DNA. This sample holds a few hundred thousand distinct CDR3 sequences; approximately 18% were observed only once. About 14% of the sample is in the top ten clones. The material sequenced was blood. The receptors come from a woman aged 40 to 50 with Graves' ophthalmopathy.

In its sample, this clonotype was seen many times. The rearrangement links TRBV2 to TRBJ2-5; D is ambiguous. V lost 1 base and J lost 1, with 7 bases in between. Per germline, CDR1 SNHLY and CDR2 FYNNEI. The CDR3 runs 14 residues. CDR3 nucleotide sequence: TGTGCCAGCAGTGAAGAACAGCCCCAAGAGACCCAGTACTTC. Protein: CASSEEQPQETQYF.

The rearrangement uses TRBV6-2 or TRBV6-3 and TRBJ2-5, with 8 positions matching TRBD1. The V gene end was trimmed by 7 bases and the J gene end by 7 bases; junction bases not matched to a gene: 11. The CDR3 consists of 14 residues. Germline CDR1 and CDR2: MNHEY and SVGEGT. As DNA, the CDR3 is TGTGCCAGCACCCGAGGGACAGGAGGTGCGACCCAGTACTTC. It translates to CASTRGTGGATQYF.

This clonotype was detected once. The chain joins TRBV6-1 to TRBJ2-7; D uncertain. V lost 11 bases to trimming and J lost 5 bases, with 16 bases between them. This CDR3 is built from 12 residues. The germline V gene has CDR1 MNHNS and CDR2 SASEGT. The CDR3 loop is CASQSFGHEQYF. CDR3 coding DNA: TGTGCCTCGCAATCCTTTGGACACGAGCAGTACTTC.

This clonotype was counted at least ten times. The chain has TRBV30 and TRBJ2-2; D is unresolved. The CDR3 runs to 14 residues. V shed 4 bases and J shed 3 bases, with 12 bases lying between them. CDR1 is GTSNPN, CDR2 SVGIG, per germline (reference sequence). CDR3 nucleotides: TGTGCCTGGAAACCCCTTTCAGACACCGGGGAGCTGTTTTTT. As protein: CAWKPLSDTGELFF.